The sequence of this TCR beta chain was determined in a study of blood T cell repertoires in COVID-19. The table lists this clone with a count of one. Germline CDR1 and CDR2: SGHNT and YYREEE (reference sequence). V lost 9 bases and J lost 3; bases outside the gene matches: 13. This CDR3 has 15 amino acids. Data came from immunoSEQ multiplex PCR; TCRdb stores just in-frame clones and leaves some out. The table has about 70,000 clones, about 90% seen once. Sequenced sample: peripheral blood. V gene TRBV5-4 combines with J gene TRBJ1-2, with 8 bases matching TRBD1. The sequence derives from a man aged 40-55 years with COVID-19, enrolled during active disease. The CDR3 bases are TGTGCCATCAGGCGGTCAGGGGGCGCGGACTATGGCTACACCTTC. This sequence encodes CAIRRSGGADYGYTF.